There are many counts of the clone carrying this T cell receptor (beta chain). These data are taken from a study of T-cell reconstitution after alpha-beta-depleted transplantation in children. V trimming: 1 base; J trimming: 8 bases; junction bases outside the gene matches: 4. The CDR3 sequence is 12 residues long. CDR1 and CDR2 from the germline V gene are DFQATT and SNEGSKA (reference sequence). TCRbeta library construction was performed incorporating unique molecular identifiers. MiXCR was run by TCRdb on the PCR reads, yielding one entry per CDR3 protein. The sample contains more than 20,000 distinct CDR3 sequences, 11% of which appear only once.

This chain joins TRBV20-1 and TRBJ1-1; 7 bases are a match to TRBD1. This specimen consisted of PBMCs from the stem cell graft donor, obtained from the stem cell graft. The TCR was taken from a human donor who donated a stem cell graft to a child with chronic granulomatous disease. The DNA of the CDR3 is TGCAGTGCTAGAGGGCAGGGGGGGGAAGCTTTCTTT. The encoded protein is CSARGQGGEAFF.